The T cell receptor (beta chain) described here comes from a study of blood T cell repertoires in COVID-19. Study background: Acute-phase and convalescent COVID-19 samples originated in the United States, Italy and Spain. Sources were T cells, B-cell-depleted T cells, or PBMCs; the material itself was cDNA or gDNA.

Original data processing: From reference gene primer amplification, estimates of nucleated cell counts were derived. Sequenced by immunoSEQ multiplex PCR; TCRdb stores in-frame clones only, minus some. V and J calls and clone size are as listed in that table; D and trimming were resolved from the DNA. The sample lists about 280,000 clones, around 87% seen once, with about 2.2% in the top ten. This clone was seen just once. Germline V gene lookup returns CDR1 SGHAT and CDR2 FQDESV (reference sequence). The CDR3 spans 13 residues. V lost 1 base, J lost 9 bases, and 13 bases lay in between. The receptor was derived from a woman aged 25 to 39 who had recovered from COVID-19. Sample: peripheral blood. This chain connects TRBV11-1 to TRBJ2-7; no clear D gene. CDR3 DNA: TGTGCCAGCAGCTTAGGGAGTCGTGAGGTGCAGTACTTC. It yields the protein CASSLGSREVQYF.